This TCR beta chain emerged from a study of blood T cell repertoires in COVID-19. The protocol was immunoSEQ multiplex PCR, while the TCRdb copy is restricted to in-frame clones and leaves out a portion. Among about 300,000 clones listed, under 90% were seen once. This clonotype was sampled from a young woman with COVID-19, enrolled during active disease. Input material: peripheral blood.

The CDR3 loop reads CASPQTGGGYGYTF. For the CDR3, the DNA is TGCGCCAGCCCCCAAACCGGGGGAGGCTATGGCTACACCTTC. This chain connects TRBV5-1 to TRBJ1-2; a weak D match, TRBD1 (5 bases). Germline assignment: CDR1 SGHRS and CDR2 YFSETQ. The CDR3 extends over 14 amino acids. V shed 7 bases and J shed 4 bases, with 17 bases lying between them.